One sample yielded the 20 T cell receptor beta chains listed below, sequenced in a study of neurological immune-mediated disorders. TCRdb re-analysed the 5' RACE reads in MiXCR, keeping a single row per CDR3 protein. The table has about 95,000 distinct CDR3 sequences, around 3.3% seen once; the top ten hold 5.5% to 6.5%. Sequencing input: PBMCs. These receptor sequences come from a woman aged 18-29 years with multiple sclerosis.

This clonotype was counted at least ten times. V gene TRBV7-8 combines with J gene TRBJ2-7; 8 nucleotides match TRBD1. CDR1 is SGHVS, CDR2 FQNEAQ, per germline. The trim removed 5 bases at V and 1 base at J, leaving 7 bases unmatched. This CDR3 region has 15 residues. CDR3 nucleotide sequence: TGTGCCAGCAGCACCCGACAGGGGCGTTCCTACGAGCAGTACTTC. Protein product: CASSTRQGRSYEQYF. Looking up the rest from reference TRBV7-8 and TRBJ2-7 gives the full variable domain: GAGVSQSPRYKVAKRGQDVALRCDPISGHVSLFWYQQALGQGPEFLTYFQNEAQLDKSGLPSDRFFAERPEGSVSTLKIQRTQQEDSAVYLCASSTRQGRSYEQYFGPGTRLTVT.

The sample holds many counts of this clonotype. The gene calls are TRBV7-9 and TRBJ2-6, with 7 positions matching TRBD1. The trim removed 5 bases at V and 0 bases at J, leaving 4 bases unmatched. The CDR3 runs 16 residues. Germline assignment: CDR1 SEHNR and CDR2 FQNEAQ (reference sequence). The CDR3 reads CASSGDRPSGANVLTF. CDR3 sequence (DNA): TGTGCCAGCAGCGGGGACAGACCCTCTGGGGCCAACGTCCTGACTTTC.

This clonotype has a handful of counts. This chain connects TRBV30 to TRBJ1-4; 7 nucleotides match TRBD1. The junction had 5 bases not matched to a gene; V was cut back by 6 bases and J by 7 bases. The V gene's germline CDR1 is GTSNPN and CDR2 SVGIG (reference sequence). The CDR3 is 12 amino acids. The CDR3 sequence: CACRQGGEKLFF. CDR3 bases: TGTGCCTGCAGACAGGGAGGTGAAAAACTGTTTTTT.

V usage is TRBV6-1 and J usage is TRBJ2-2; TRBD1 matches 8 bases. In germline, CDR1 is MNHNS, CDR2 SASEGT. The J segment lost 8 bases and the V segment lost 8 bases, leaving 13 bases of the junction unmatched. CDR3 size: 15 residues. CDR3 nucleotide sequence: TGTGCCAGCGGTAGAAAAGGCAGGGGGCTTGGGGAGCTGTTTTTT. Its translation is CASGRKGRGLGELFF.

This clonotype has just a few counts. The rearrangement links TRBV10-3 to TRBJ1-5; 8 positions match TRBD1. Germline lookup yields CDR1 ENHRY and CDR2 SYGVKD. This CDR3 contains 13 residues. Trimming at V came to 6 bases and at J to 7 bases, leaving 5 bases not matched to a gene. For the CDR3, the DNA is TGTGCCATCAGCGGACAGGGACCACAGCCCCAGCATTTT. As protein: CAISGQGPQPQHF.

About this clonotype: Just one base apart from a much larger clone, this may be a read error. The chain is built from TRBV18 and TRBJ2-5; 8 bases match TRBD2. Germline V lookup: CDR1 KGHSH, CDR2 LQKENI. This CDR3 has 14 residues. The DNA for the CDR3 is TGTGCCGGCTCACCTCGGGAGGGGGAAGAGACCCAGTACTTC. It translates to CAGSPREGEETQYF.

Many counts were recorded for this clonotype. The chain is built from TRBV6-5 and TRBJ1-1; D unresolved. V lost 0 bases and J lost 8, with 10 bases in between. Per the germline V gene, CDR1 is MNHEY and CDR2 is SVGAGI. The CDR3 sequence is 13 residues long. The CDR3 bases are TGTGCCAGCAGTTACTCAGGTTTCACCGAAGCTTTCTTT. Translating gives CASSYSGFTEAFF.

The chain recombines TRBV7-8 with TRBJ2-3, with D possibly being TRBD1 or TRBD2 (5 bases each). The CDR3 runs 15 residues. Germline lookup yields CDR1 SGHVS and CDR2 FQNEAQ. The V end was cut by 2 bases, the J end by 5 bases, with 14 bases between. The CDR3 reads CASSLRDPPEDTQYF. The CDR3 coding sequence is TGTGCCAGCAGCTTAAGGGACCCCCCGGAAGATACGCAGTATTTT.

This clonotype was observed at least ten times. The genes are TRBV6-1 and TRBJ1-2; no reliable D call. The germline gives CDR1 MNHNS, CDR2 SASEGT. V was pared by 6 bases and J by 4 bases, with 18 bases between. This CDR3 spans 15 amino acids. This CDR3 is CASRGPNLSGYGYTF. The CDR3 DNA is TGTGCCAGCAGAGGCCCGAATCTATCTGGCTATGGCTACACCTTC.

There are many counts of this clonotype. The CDR3 loop is CASSLGDTGELFF. CDR3 DNA: TGCGCCAGCAGCTTGGGGGACACCGGGGAGCTGTTTTTT. The chain links TRBV5-1 to TRBJ2-2; D call uncertain. Germline V gene sequence: CDR1 SGHRS, CDR2 YFSETQ. V gave up 0 bases and J gave up 3 bases, with 3 bases separating them. The length of the CDR3 is 13 residues.

Remarks on this clonotype: Since no conserved phenylalanine or tryptophan closes the CDR3, a read error is the likely cause. V and J are TRBV4-3 and TRBJ2-1; no clear D. Germline-derived CDR1 and CDR2 are LGHNA and YSLEER. There are 15 residues in the CDR3. The V end lost 5 bases, the J end lost 3 bases, and 14 bases lay between the germline ends. This CDR3 reads CASSATGLFYNEQFN. CDR3 nucleotides: TGCGCCAGCAGCGCTACTGGCTTATTCTACAATGAGCAGTTCAAC.

This clonotype was seen ten or more times. CDR3 amino acids: CASSLMGFSTDTQYF. The CDR3 DNA sequence: TGTGCCAGCAGCTTAATGGGGTTTAGCACAGATACGCAGTATTTT. The chain carries TRBV7-9 and TRBJ2-3; D is unclear. The germline CDR1 and CDR2 sequences are SEHNR and FQNEAQ (reference sequence). V shed 2 bases and J shed 0 bases, with 9 bases lying between them. The CDR3 runs 15 residues.

This clonotype was counted between two and nine times. With a much larger clone just one base away, this may be a read error. This chain links TRBV10-3 with TRBJ2-1; D not resolved. The CDR3 consists of 11 residues. CDR1 and CDR2 from the germline V gene are ENHRY and SYGVKD. The CDR3 is CAISVGNAQFF. CDR3 bases: TGTGCCATCAGTGTGGGCAATGCGCAGTTCTTC.

This clonotype was detected a few times. A much larger clone lies a single base off, so this may be a read error. The rearrangement links TRBV20-1 to TRBJ1-5; no firm D call. Germline V lookup: CDR1 DFQATT, CDR2 SNEGSKA (reference sequence). The CDR3 totals 14 residues. The CDR3 DNA reads TGCAGTGCCTCCCCCCGGCTGGGCAATCAGCACCAGCATTTT. Encoded protein: CSASPRLGNQHQHF.

This clonotype came up many times. This rearrangement joins TRBV24-1 to TRBJ1-2; no clear D. V was cut by 2 bases and J by 4 bases, with 1 base left in between. The CDR3 covers 11 residues. CDR1 KGHDR and CDR2 SFDVKD come from the germline V gene. The CDR3 spells CATSDSYGYTF. The CDR3 DNA reads as TGTGCCACCAGTGATTCCTATGGCTACACCTTC.

This clonotype appeared many times. This sequence joins TRBV12-3 or TRBV12-4 and TRBJ2-2; perhaps TRBD2 as D (5 bases). CDR3 length equals 14 residues. The ends were cut back, 3 bases at V and 0 bases at J, with 5 bases in the middle. This CDR3 reads CASSLRANTGELFF. CDR3 in DNA: TGTGCCAGCAGTTTGCGGGCGAACACCGGGGAGCTGTTTTTT.

The chain links TRBV28 to TRBJ1-2; D possibly corresponds to TRBD1 (6 bases). Germline V gene sequence: CDR1 MDHEN, CDR2 SYDVKM. Trimming removed 5 bases from V and 5 bases from J, with 9 bases in between. The CDR3 runs to 12 residues. In nucleotides, the CDR3 is TGTGCCAGCAGTGTACAGGGTTATGGCTACACCTTC. Its translation is CASSVQGYGYTF.

The rearrangement uses TRBV7-9 and TRBJ2-7; 8 bases are a match to TRBD2. The V gene end was trimmed by 5 bases and the J gene end by 3 bases; junction bases not matched to a gene: 18. The germline gives CDR1 SEHNR, CDR2 FQNEAQ (reference sequence). The CDR3 sequence is 18 residues long. This CDR3 is CASSPTRTQAGDSYEQYF. Here the CDR3 DNA reads TGTGCCAGCAGCCCCACACGAACTCAAGCGGGAGATAGCTACGAGCAGTACTTC.

This clonotype was counted many times. V gene TRBV3-1 combines with J gene TRBJ1-2; perhaps TRBD1 as D (6 bases). This CDR3 spans 13 amino acids. The germline V and J ends were trimmed by 4 bases and 2 bases, with 8 bases remaining between them. Germline V gene data show CDR1 as LGHDT and CDR2 as YNNKEL (reference sequence). The CDR3 DNA reads TGTGCCAGCAGCCGGACAGAGAACTATGGCTACACCTTC. Translated, it gives CASSRTENYGYTF. Supplemented by reference TRBV3-1 and TRBJ1-2, the full variable domain reads DTAVSQTPKYLVTQMGNDKSIKCEQNLGHDTMYWYKQDSKKFLKIMFSYNNKELIINETVPNRFSPKSPDKAHLNLHINSLELGDSAVYFCASSRTENYGYTFGSGTRLTVV.

The table lists this clonotype with many counts. The chain couples TRBV7-6 to TRBJ1-6; tentatively, D is TRBD1 (5 bases). The length of the CDR3 is 15 residues. Germline V gene sequence: CDR1 SGHVS, CDR2 FNYEAQ. V lost 1 base and J lost 7, with 11 bases in between. CDR3: CASSLDRRANSPLHF. Written as DNA, the CDR3 is TGTGCCAGCAGCTTAGATCGCAGGGCCAATTCACCCCTCCACTTT.